Listed here are 14 T cell receptor beta chains from one sample, sequenced in a study of OX40 agonist ivuxolimab in advanced cancers. Sequencing was performed with immunoSEQ multiplex PCR; in TCRdb, only in-frame clones are kept and a portion is missing. The data contain about 47,000 clones, approximately 84% of them singletons. This specimen consisted of CD4+ or CD8+ T cells sorted from blood, obtained in a trial of the OX40 agonist ivuxolimab. All receptors come from an adult with an advanced solid tumor such as melanoma, head and neck, liver or kidney cancer.

The J gene is TRBJ2-7, the V gene TRBV11-2, with 8 bases fitting TRBD1. Unmatched junction bases numbered 3, after V lost 5 bases and J lost 6 bases. The CDR3 length is 12 residues. Looked up from germline, CDR1 is SGHAT and CDR2 is FQNNGV. The CDR3 nucleotides read TGTGCCAGCAGCACCGGACAGGGCGAGCAGTACTTC. The encoded protein is CASSTGQGEQYF.

In its sample, this clone was seen a few times. This chain joins TRBV9 and TRBJ2-1, with D possibly TRBD1 on 5 matching bases. V was shortened by 6 bases and J by 5 bases, with 18 bases between the two germline ends. This CDR3 is 15 amino acids long. Germline-derived CDR1 and CDR2 are SGDLS and YYNGEE. The DNA for the CDR3 is TGTGCCAGCAACCCGGGCGCAGGGCGGAACAATGAGCAGTTCTTC. It yields the protein CASNPGAGRNNEQFF.

This sequence joins TRBV7-9 and TRBJ1-1, with D unresolved. Germline CDR1 and CDR2: SEHNR and FQNEAQ (reference sequence). The CDR3 has 13 amino acids. Trimming stripped 3 bases from V and 1 base from J, with 6 bases between. This chain's CDR3 is CASSFAGNTEAFF. CDR3 coding DNA: TGTGCCAGCAGCTTCGCAGGGAACACTGAAGCTTTCTTT.

This sequence joins TRBV18 and TRBJ2-7; D assignment may be TRBD1 or TRBD2 (5 bases each). With 0 bases removed from V and 5 bases from J, the gap between germline ends came to 14 bases. Germline V gives CDR1 KGHSH, CDR2 LQKENI. The CDR3 totals 15 residues. CDR3: CASSPPGRRGDEQYF. The CDR3 coding sequence is TGTGCCAGCTCACCACCAGGACGTAGGGGAGACGAGCAGTACTTC.

V gene TRBV6-5 combines with J gene TRBJ1-1; D is ambiguous. The V gene lost 5 bases and the J gene lost 1 base, with 8 bases spanning the gap. Looked up from germline, CDR1 is MNHEY and CDR2 is SVGAGI. This CDR3 region has 13 residues. In DNA form, the CDR3 reads TGTGCCAGCAGTCGGGCGCGGAACACTGAAGCTTTCTTT. This gives the protein CASSRARNTEAFF.

This chain joins TRBV9 and TRBJ2-1, with D perhaps TRBD2 (6 bases). V was pared by 4 bases and J by 9 bases, with 23 bases between. CDR1 is SGDLS, CDR2 YYNGEE, per germline. CDR3 length equals 16 residues. The CDR3, as DNA: TGTGCCAGCAGCCTTAACTGGCGGGGCGACCTGGGTGAGCAGTTCTTC. It specifies CASSLNWRGDLGEQFF.

This chain connects TRBV5-4 to TRBJ1-2; the match to TRBD1 covers 8 bases. The germline V gene encodes CDR1 SGHNT and CDR2 YYREEE (reference sequence). Trimming at V came to 4 bases and at J to 7 bases, leaving 12 bases not matched to a gene. This CDR3 is built from 15 residues. CDR3 protein: CASSGGQGLEVGYTF. Written as DNA, the CDR3 is TGTGCCAGCAGCGGCGGACAGGGTTTAGAGGTTGGCTACACCTTC.

J is TRBJ2-1 and V is TRBV5-6; tentatively, D is TRBD1 or TRBD2 (7 bases each). The CDR3 spans 16 residues. Looked up from germline, CDR1 is SGHDT and CDR2 is YYEEEE. Trimming removed 6 bases from V and 6 bases from J, with 22 bases in between. In nucleotides, the CDR3 is TGTGCCAGCACCCTCCCAGGGGGGGAGGAGGCCAATGAGCAGTTCTTC. Amino acids: CASTLPGGEEANEQFF.

The chain carries TRBV2 and TRBJ1-5; D not resolved. Deletions cut 6 bases from V and 3 bases from J, with 12 bases between. Per the germline V gene, CDR1 is SNHLY and CDR2 is FYNNEI. The CDR3 has 14 residues. The CDR3 here is CASRPAAHNQPQHF. For the CDR3, the DNA is TGTGCCAGCAGACCGGCGGCCCACAATCAGCCCCAGCATTTT.

The chain is built from TRBV9 and TRBJ1-1; D unresolved. Germline CDR1 and CDR2: SGDLS and YYNGEE. The CDR3 totals 15 residues. V was pared by 3 bases and J by 0 bases, with 12 bases between. The CDR3 sequence is CASSAGLGLNTEAFF. CDR3 DNA sequence: TGTGCCAGCAGCGCGGGTCTGGGTCTGAACACTGAAGCTTTCTTT.

The rearrangement joins TRBV7-9 to TRBJ1-5, with TRBD1 as a possible D gene (6 bases). V was shortened by 5 bases and J by 0 bases, with 11 bases between the two germline ends. The CDR3 sequence is 15 residues long. CDR1 and CDR2 (germline): SEHNR, FQNEAQ (reference sequence). The DNA of the CDR3 is TGTGCCAGCAGCGCGACAGGCAATAGCAATCAGCCCCAGCATTTT. Protein sequence: CASSATGNSNQPQHF.

The rearrangement joins TRBV7-9 to TRBJ2-7, with 12 positions matching TRBD1. J was trimmed by 6 bases and V by 5 bases; bases with no gene match: 5. The CDR3 spans 14 residues. Germline V lookup: CDR1 SEHNR, CDR2 FQNEAQ (reference sequence). CDR3 nucleotide sequence: TGTGCCAGCAGCACCGGGACAGGGGGCGTCGAGCAGTACTTC. This encodes CASSTGTGGVEQYF.

A single count supports this clone. The V and J genes are TRBV6-1 and TRBJ1-2; D gene ambiguous. Germline-derived CDR1 and CDR2 are MNHNS and SASEGT. The CDR3 covers 12 residues. The V end was cut by 6 bases, the J end by 4 bases, with 9 bases between. CDR3 amino acids: CASRDGRYGYTF. DNA of the CDR3: TGTGCCAGCAGGGACGGCCGCTATGGCTACACCTTC.

The rearrangement joins TRBV7-3 to TRBJ2-2; 11 positions agree with TRBD2. The CDR3 has 16 amino acids. The V gene's germline CDR1 is SGHTA and CDR2 FQGTGA. After removal of 4 bases from V and 1 base from J, the junction contained 2 bases not matched to a gene. This CDR3 is CASSSTSGGNTGELFF. The CDR3 coding sequence is TGTGCCAGCAGCTCCACTAGCGGGGGGAACACCGGGGAGCTGTTTTTT.